The 10 T cell receptor beta chains below all came from one sample that was sequenced in a study of T cells in Graves' hyperthyroidism and ophthalmopathy (dated by TCRdb to the late 2010s). Library preparation employed multiplex PCR. The run used an Illumina HiSeq 2000. TCR beta CDR3 regions were amplified from RNA transcripts. The TCR CDR3 was subjected to a first round of RT-PCR using the HTBI primer set and the Qiagen OneStep RT-PCR kit. The public reads were reanalyzed by TCRdb: fastp trimming at Q25, MiXCR alignment, in-frame beta chains only. Rows matching on CDR3 protein sequence are summarized as one entry with the most common DNA and genes. The sample has about 350,000 distinct CDR3 sequences on record, approximately 15% of them singletons. Roughly 24% of the sample is held by the ten biggest clonotypes. The sequencing input was blood. All receptors come from a woman between 25 and 40 years old with Graves' hyperthyroidism.

This clonotype was detected many times. This rearrangement joins TRBV29-1 to TRBJ1-2; a weak D match, TRBD1 (5 bases). Germline V gene data show CDR1 as SQVTM and CDR2 as ANQGSEA. V gave up 6 bases and J gave up 4 bases, with 9 bases separating them. The CDR3 covers 11 residues. This CDR3 is CSVRVVYGYTF. The CDR3 nucleotides read TGCAGCGTCAGGGTAGTCTATGGCTACACCTTC.

This clonotype showed up just a few times. V and J are TRBV14 and TRBJ2-7; TRBD2 agrees at 10 bases. CDR1 is SGHDN, CDR2 FVKESK, per germline. With V trimmed by 1 base and J by 4 bases, 7 bases remained unmatched. This CDR3 is built from 16 residues. The CDR3 DNA is TGTGCCAGCAGCCAAGGAGGAGCGGGAGGGCTTTACGAGCAGTACTTC. Translating it yields CASSQGGAGGLYEQYF.

The chain has TRBV29-1 and TRBJ2-3, with 9 bases identical to TRBD1. Losses at the gene ends were 7 bases for V and 3 bases for J; bases not matched to a gene: 8. This CDR3 has 14 amino acids. Germline assignment: CDR1 SQVTM and CDR2 ANQGSEA. In DNA form, the CDR3 reads TGCAGCGGGACCCGGGACAGGGCGACAGATACGCAGTATTTT. Translated, it gives CSGTRDRATDTQYF.

This clonotype was counted a few times. The gene calls are TRBV6-1 and TRBJ2-1; no clear D gene. The V gene lost 7 bases and the J gene lost 4 bases, with 5 bases spanning the gap. CDR1 MNHNS and CDR2 SASEGT come from the germline V gene. The CDR3 runs 11 residues. CDR3 residues: CASTAYNEQFF. CDR3 coding DNA: TGTGCCAGCACAGCTTACAATGAGCAGTTCTTC.

This clonotype has just a few counts. The chain has TRBV18 and TRBJ2-3; no definite D call. The CDR3 totals 16 residues. The V end lost 3 bases, the J end lost 0 bases, and 13 bases lay between the germline ends. CDR1 is KGHSH and CDR2 is LQKENI in the germline V gene. CDR3 nucleotides: TGTGCCAGCTCACCTCTGGCGAGATCTAGCACAGATACGCAGTATTTT. This gives the protein CASSPLARSSTDTQYF.

The sample holds many counts of this clonotype. The chain's CDR3 is CATSDPGQLNQPQHF. In DNA form, the CDR3 reads TGTGCCACCAGTGACCCGGGACAACTCAATCAGCCCCAGCATTTT. The rearrangement uses TRBV24-1 and TRBJ1-5, with D possibly TRBD1 on 6 matching bases. Germline V gives CDR1 KGHDR, CDR2 SFDVKD. V lost 4 bases to trimming and J lost 3 bases, with 12 bases between them. CDR3 length: 15 amino acids.

This clonotype was found a few times. This chain links TRBV29-1 with TRBJ2-7; tentative D call: TRBD2 (6 bases). Trimming left V 7 bases short and J 3 bases short, with 13 bases between. The length of the CDR3 is 12 residues. The germline CDR1 and CDR2 sequences are SQVTM and ANQGSEA. The CDR3, as DNA: TGCAGCGCATGTTCGGGAGACTACGAGCAGTACTTC. It is translated as CSACSGDYEQYF.

The chain carries TRBV28 and TRBJ2-3; 7 bases agree with TRBD2. CDR1 and CDR2 from the germline V gene are MDHEN and SYDVKM. The J segment lost 2 bases and the V segment lost 7 bases, leaving 6 bases of the junction unmatched. The CDR3 sequence is 14 residues long. The CDR3 loop reads CASKRAGFTDTQYF. Written as DNA, the CDR3 is TGTGCCAGCAAAAGAGCGGGGTTCACAGATACGCAGTATTTT. Full variable domain (rest looked up from reference TRBV28 and TRBJ2-3): DVKVTQSSRYLVKRTGEKVFLECVQDMDHENMFWYRQDPGLGLRLIYFSYDVKMKEKGDIPEGYSVSREKKERFSLILESASTNQTSMYLCASKRAGFTDTQYFGPGTRLTVL.

In its sample, this clonotype was seen many times. The rearrangement joins TRBV7-9 to TRBJ2-5; 8 nucleotides match TRBD2. This CDR3 has 17 residues. Germline V gene lookup returns CDR1 SEHNR and CDR2 FQNEAQ (reference sequence). V gave up 5 bases and J gave up 2 bases; unmatched junction bases: 13. Here the CDR3 DNA reads TGTGCCAGCAGCGCGCTCGCAGAGCGGGAGAATCAAGAGACCCAGTACTTC. This codes for CASSALAERENQETQYF. The variable domain in full, completed from reference TRBV7-9 and TRBJ2-5, reads DTGVSQNPRHKITKRGQNVTFRCDPISEHNRLYWYRQTLGQGPEFLTYFQNEAQLEKSRLLSDRFSAERPKGSFSTLEIQRTEQGDSAMYLCASSALAERENQETQYFGPGTRLLVL.

This clonotype was seen a handful of times. The chain has TRBV19 and TRBJ1-5; D may be TRBD1 (6 bases). The CDR3 is 14 residues long. Per germline, CDR1 LNHDA and CDR2 SQIVND (reference sequence). V lost 1 base, J lost 6 bases, and 10 bases lay in between. The CDR3 here is CASSIATGAQPQHF. CDR3 in DNA: TGTGCCAGTAGTATAGCGACGGGGGCTCAGCCCCAGCATTTT.